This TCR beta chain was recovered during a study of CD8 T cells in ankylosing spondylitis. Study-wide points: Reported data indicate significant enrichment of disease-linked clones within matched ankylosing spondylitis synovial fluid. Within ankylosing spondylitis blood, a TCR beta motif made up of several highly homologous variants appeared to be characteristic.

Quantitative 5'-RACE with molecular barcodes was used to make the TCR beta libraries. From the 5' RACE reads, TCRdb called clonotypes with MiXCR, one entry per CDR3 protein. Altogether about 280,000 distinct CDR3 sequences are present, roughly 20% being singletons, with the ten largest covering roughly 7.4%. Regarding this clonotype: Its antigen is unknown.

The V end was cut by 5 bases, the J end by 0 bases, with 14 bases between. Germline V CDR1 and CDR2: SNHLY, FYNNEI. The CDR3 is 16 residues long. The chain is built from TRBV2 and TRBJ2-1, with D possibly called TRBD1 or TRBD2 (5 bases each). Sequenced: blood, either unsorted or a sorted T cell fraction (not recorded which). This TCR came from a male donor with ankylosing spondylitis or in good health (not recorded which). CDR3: CASSTGTGNSYNEQFF. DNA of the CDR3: TGTGCCAGCAGTACTGGGACGGGGAACTCCTACAATGAGCAGTTCTTC.